One and the same sample provided the 26 T cell receptor beta chains below, sequenced in a study of beta chain features in type 1 diabetes. Every isolated RNA sample was fully reverse transcribed, so sequencing captured expressed TCRB transcripts. Here immunoSEQ multiplex PCR was the method, and the copy in TCRdb shows in-frame clones only, minus some. The table shows about 140,000 clones, with 6.9% occurring only once. The sample was central memory CD4+ T cells from blood. The source is a woman in her 30s in good health.

This clone was seen more than once but under ten times. V is TRBV7-3 and J is TRBJ2-1; D might be TRBD2 (6 bases). From germline, CDR1 is SGHTA and CDR2 FQGTGA. The V end was cut by 5 bases, the J end by 6 bases, with 14 bases between. The CDR3 runs 14 residues. CDR3: CASSRLVLGNEQFF. CDR3 bases: TGTGCCAGCAGCCGACTAGTATTGGGCAATGAGCAGTTCTTC.

The chain links TRBV4-2 to TRBJ2-3, with 9 bases identical to TRBD2. V lost 1 base and J lost 3; bases outside the gene matches: 8. The CDR3 is made up of 17 amino acids. In germline, CDR1 is LGHNA, CDR2 YNFKEQ. This CDR3 reads CASSQGFRTSVTDTQYF. CDR3 DNA sequence: TGTGCCAGCAGCCAAGGTTTTCGGACTAGCGTGACAGATACGCAGTATTTT.

In this sample, this clone turned up a few times. The rearrangement links TRBV6-1 to TRBJ2-3; possibly TRBD2 for D (5 bases). The germline gives CDR1 MNHNS, CDR2 SASEGT. The V gene lost 10 bases and the J gene lost 0 bases, with 11 bases spanning the gap. This CDR3 is built from 13 residues. CDR3 in amino acids: CATRRESTDTQYF. Here the CDR3 DNA reads TGTGCCACCCGACGGGAAAGCACAGATACGCAGTATTTT.

This clone was recorded a few times. The V gene is TRBV28, the J gene TRBJ1-2; 8 bases are shared with TRBD1. CDR1 MDHEN and CDR2 SYDVKM come from the germline V gene. CDR3 length: 16 residues. The J segment lost 4 bases and the V segment lost 6 bases, leaving 13 bases of the junction unmatched. CDR3: CASSPPDRGLFYGYTF. The CDR3 DNA is TGTGCCAGCAGCCCCCCAGACAGGGGACTCTTCTATGGCTACACCTTC.

The V gene is TRBV11-2, the J gene TRBJ2-7, with unresolved D. Germline V gene data show CDR1 as SGHAT and CDR2 as FQNNGV. The CDR3 consists of 14 residues. Trimming shortened V by 7 bases and J by 4 bases, and 17 bases separated the two germline ends. This CDR3 reads CASTPEASRYEQYF. CDR3 nucleotide sequence: TGTGCCAGCACCCCCGAAGCGTCGCGTTACGAGCAGTACTTC.

This clone showed up just a few times. The chain employs TRBV7-9 and TRBJ2-1; a weak D match, TRBD1 (5 bases). The CDR3 is 14 residues long. Trimming took off 7 bases at V and 5 bases at J, with 15 bases between the two ends. The germline V gene has CDR1 SEHNR and CDR2 FQNEAQ (reference sequence). Written as DNA, the CDR3 is TGTGCCAGCATTGAGTGGGGCAGAGACAATGAGCAGTTCTTC. This codes for CASIEWGRDNEQFF.

The chain employs TRBV7-9 and TRBJ2-2; possible D gene TRBD2, 5 bases. CDR3 length: 15 amino acids. Germline loops: CDR1 SEHNR, CDR2 FQNEAQ (reference sequence). Trimming shortened V by 5 bases and J by 0 bases, and 10 bases separated the two germline ends. CDR3 nucleotide sequence: TGTGCCAGCAGCCGTACTAGTTCGAACACCGGGGAGCTGTTTTTT. The encoded protein is CASSRTSSNTGELFF.

The chain links TRBV18 to TRBJ1-4, with a tentative D call TRBD1 (6 bases). The CDR3 totals 14 residues. Germline lookup yields CDR1 KGHSH and CDR2 LQKENI. With 6 bases removed from V and 5 bases from J, the gap between germline ends came to 13 bases. The CDR3 loop reads CASSPGHLNEKLFF. DNA for the CDR3: TGTGCCAGCTCGCCGGGACACCTCAATGAAAAACTGTTTTTT.

The rearrangement joins TRBV2 to TRBJ2-1, with 9 positions matching TRBD2. The V gene end was trimmed by 10 bases and the J gene end by 2 bases; junction bases not matched to a gene: 6. This CDR3 has 14 amino acids. Germline CDR1 reads SNHLY; CDR2 reads FYNNEI. The CDR3 sequence is CATIAGAAYNEQFF. For the CDR3, the DNA is TGTGCCACGATAGCGGGAGCCGCCTACAATGAGCAGTTCTTC. The full variable domain, in which reference TRBV2 and TRBJ2-1 provide the parts outside the CDR3, is EPEVTQTPSHQVTQMGQEVILRCVPISNHLYFYWYRQILGQKVEFLVSFYNNEISEKSEIFDDQFSVERPDGSNFTLKIRSTKLEDSAMYFCATIAGAAYNEQFFGPGTRLTVL.

The chain recombines TRBV7-3 with TRBJ2-1; perhaps TRBD2 as D (6 bases). Germline V gene lookup returns CDR1 SGHTA and CDR2 FQGTGA. The CDR3 is 13 amino acids. Trimming took 8 bases from V and 5 from J, leaving 13 bases between them. This chain's CDR3 is CASGLASDNEQFF. CDR3 DNA: TGTGCCAGCGGGCTAGCGTCGGACAATGAGCAGTTCTTC.

This clone was found a few times. The CDR3 coding sequence is TGTGCCAGCAGCCCGACAGTGCCCCTCGATACGCAGTATTTT. As protein: CASSPTVPLDTQYF. The chain combines TRBV7-2 with TRBJ2-3; D is possibly TRBD1 (5 bases). CDR1 and CDR2 from the germline V gene are SGHTA and FQGNSA. The V gene lost 5 bases and the J gene lost 6 bases, with 15 bases spanning the gap. The CDR3 contains 14 residues.

The chain joins TRBV19 to TRBJ1-1; D is possibly TRBD1 (6 bases). This CDR3 spans 15 amino acids. Trimming cost V 5 bases and J 1 base, with 14 bases left between them. CDR1 is LNHDA and CDR2 is SQIVND in the germline V gene (reference sequence). The CDR3 spells CASSWQGLGNTEAFF. DNA of the CDR3: TGTGCCAGTAGTTGGCAGGGGCTGGGGAACACTGAAGCTTTCTTT.

J is TRBJ1-2 and V is TRBV14; 8 bases are shared with TRBD1. Germline CDR1 is SGHDN and CDR2 is FVKESK. J lost 5 bases, V lost 3 bases, and 8 bases had no gene match. This CDR3 spans 15 amino acids. The CDR3 sequence is CASSHNRGSLYGYTF. As DNA, the CDR3 is TGTGCCAGCAGCCATAACAGGGGGTCGCTATATGGCTACACCTTC.

This clone was detected a few times. The chain has TRBV11-2 and TRBJ2-7; D is possibly TRBD1 (6 bases). Germline-derived CDR1 and CDR2 are SGHAT and FQNNGV. The CDR3 totals 14 residues. V was shortened by 2 bases and J by 0 bases, with 8 bases between the two germline ends. The CDR3 sequence: CASSLKGGSYEQYF. The CDR3 nucleotides read TGTGCCAGCAGCTTAAAAGGGGGCTCCTACGAGCAGTACTTC.

This clone was observed at least ten times. The chain uses TRBV7-2 and TRBJ2-3; 8 bases agree with TRBD2. Germline CDR1 is SGHTA and CDR2 is FQGNSA. V lost 5 bases and J lost 2; bases outside the gene matches: 9. The CDR3 runs to 16 residues. DNA of the CDR3: TGTGCCAGCAGCCTTTACTCTAGCGGGCTCACAGATACGCAGTATTTT. Translation gives CASSLYSSGLTDTQYF.

The chain recombines TRBV7-9 with TRBJ2-3, with 9 positions matching TRBD1. This CDR3 spans 13 amino acids. CDR1 and CDR2 from the germline V gene are SEHNR and FQNEAQ (reference sequence). The trim removed 9 bases at V and 3 bases at J, leaving 4 bases unmatched. The CDR3 bases are TGTGCCAGTAACAGGGGGCGGACAGATACGCAGTATTTT. Translating it yields CASNRGRTDTQYF.

The chain carries TRBV11-2 and TRBJ2-1; TRBD1 agrees at 9 bases. In germline, CDR1 is SGHAT, CDR2 FQNNGV. This CDR3 comprises 20 residues. With 0 bases clipped from V and 2 bases from J, the junction kept 14 bases outside the gene matches. CDR3 amino acids: CASSLDRGTGFPGTYNEQFF. The CDR3 nucleotides are TGTGCCAGCAGCTTAGATAGGGGGACAGGGTTCCCCGGAACCTACAATGAGCAGTTCTTC.

This clone was observed a handful of times. The rearrangement uses TRBV28 and TRBJ2-5; 7 nucleotides agree with TRBD1. The CDR3 runs 16 residues. Germline CDR1 MDHEN, CDR2 SYDVKM. Losses at the gene ends were 6 bases for V and 4 bases for J; bases not matched to a gene: 14. The CDR3, as DNA: TGTGCCAGCAGCAGAAAGACAGGGTTGCGGTCAGAGACCCAGTACTTC. Translation gives CASSRKTGLRSETQYF.

This clone turned up a few times. The chain uses TRBV14 and TRBJ2-3, with TRBD2 matching over 7 bases. The V gene's germline CDR1 is SGHDN and CDR2 FVKESK. Unmatched junction bases numbered 9, after V lost 4 bases and J lost 5 bases. This CDR3 is 15 amino acids long. In DNA, the CDR3 is TGTGCCAGCAGCCCACGGGCGGGAGCTAAAGATACGCAGTATTTT. This codes for CASSPRAGAKDTQYF.

The rearrangement links TRBV11-2 to TRBJ1-2, with 8 bases fitting TRBD1. Germline V gives CDR1 SGHAT, CDR2 FQNNGV. J lost 3 bases, V lost 0 bases, and 6 bases had no gene match. The CDR3 contains 16 residues. Written as DNA, the CDR3 is TGTGCCAGCAGCTTAGATTTATCAGGGGGCTACTATGGCTACACCTTC. Encoded protein: CASSLDLSGGYYGYTF.

This clone was detected a few times. The chain has TRBV28 and TRBJ2-1, with D uncertain. Trimming took 6 bases from V and 4 from J, leaving 7 bases between them. Germline V gene data show CDR1 as MDHEN and CDR2 as SYDVKM. The CDR3 is 12 residues long. Written as DNA, the CDR3 is TGTGCCAGCAGCCTTAATTACAATGAGCAGTTCTTC. Protein: CASSLNYNEQFF. Full variable domain (remainder filled in from reference TRBV28 and TRBJ2-1): DVKVTQSSRYLVKRTGEKVFLECVQDMDHENMFWYRQDPGLGLRLIYFSYDVKMKEKGDIPEGYSVSREKKERFSLILESASTNQTSMYLCASSLNYNEQFFGPGTRLTVL.

This clone was counted only a few times. The rearrangement uses TRBV6-6 and TRBJ1-3; a possible D gene is TRBD1 (6 bases). Germline V CDR1 and CDR2: MNHNY, SVGAGI (reference sequence). The CDR3 sequence is 16 residues long. Trimming took off 5 bases at V and 4 bases at J, with 18 bases between the two ends. The CDR3: CASSRGGAGEGNTIYF. The CDR3 DNA reads TGTGCCAGCAGTAGGGGGGGGGCAGGGGAAGGAAACACCATATATTTT.

This clone was recorded a few times. This chain joins TRBV11-3 and TRBJ2-7; a possible D gene is TRBD1 (5 bases). Trimming cost V 2 bases and J 6 bases, with 11 bases left between them. This CDR3 is 13 amino acids long. The germline gives CDR1 SGHNT, CDR2 YENEEA. This CDR3 reads CASSLQGAGEQYF. The DNA for the CDR3 is TGTGCCAGCAGCTTACAAGGGGCCGGCGAGCAGTACTTC. Looking up the rest from reference TRBV11-3 and TRBJ2-7 gives the full variable domain: EAGVVQSPRYKIIEKKQPVAFWCNPISGHNTLYWYLQNLGQGPELLIRYENEEAVDDSQLPKDRFSAERLKGVDSTLKIQPAELGDSAVYLCASSLQGAGEQYFGPGTRLTVT.

The V gene is TRBV4-2, the J gene TRBJ2-1, with 11 bases identical to TRBD2. Trimming at V came to 2 bases and at J to 3 bases, leaving 21 bases not matched to a gene. CDR1 is LGHNA, CDR2 YNFKEQ, per germline. The CDR3 loop spans 22 amino acids. The CDR3 here is CASSQHQLSSGRIGEDYNEQFF. CDR3 coding DNA: TGTGCCAGCAGCCAACACCAATTATCTAGCGGGAGGATTGGGGAGGACTACAATGAGCAGTTCTTC.

The V call is TRBV7-3, the J call TRBJ2-1; 12 bases map to TRBD2. V dropped 2 bases and J dropped 9; count of bases not matched to a gene: 5. CDR1 is SGHTA and CDR2 is FQGTGA in the germline V gene. The CDR3 extends over 15 amino acids. DNA of the CDR3: TGTGCCAGCAGCTTACAGTCTAGCGGGAGGGGTGAGCAGTTCTTC. Encoded protein: CASSLQSSGRGEQFF.

The chain uses TRBV28 and TRBJ2-7; 9 bases map to TRBD1. The CDR3 covers 15 residues. Germline loops: CDR1 MDHEN, CDR2 SYDVKM. J lost 4 bases, V lost 5 bases, and 9 bases had no gene match. CDR3 nucleotide sequence: TGTGCCAGCAGTCCTCGTACAGGGGGCAAGTACGAGCAGTACTTC. Translating gives CASSPRTGGKYEQYF.